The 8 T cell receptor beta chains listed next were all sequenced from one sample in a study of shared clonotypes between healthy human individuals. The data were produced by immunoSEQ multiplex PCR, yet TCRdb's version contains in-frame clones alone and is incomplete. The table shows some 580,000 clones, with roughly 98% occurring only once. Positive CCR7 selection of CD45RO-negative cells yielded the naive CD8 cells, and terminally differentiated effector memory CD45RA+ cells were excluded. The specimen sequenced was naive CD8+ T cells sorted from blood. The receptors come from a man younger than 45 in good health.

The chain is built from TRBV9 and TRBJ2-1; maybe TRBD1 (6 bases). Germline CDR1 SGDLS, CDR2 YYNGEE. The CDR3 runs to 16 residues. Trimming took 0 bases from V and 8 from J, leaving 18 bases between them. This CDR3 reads CASSVAVYRVRDEQFF. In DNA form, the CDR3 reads TGTGCCAGCAGCGTAGCCGTTTACAGGGTTCGGGATGAGCAGTTCTTC. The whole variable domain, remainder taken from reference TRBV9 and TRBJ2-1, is DSGVTQTPKHLITATGQRVTLRCSPRSGDLSVYWYQQSLDQGLQFLIQYYNGEERAKGNILERFSAQQFPDLHSELNLSSLELGDSALYFCASSVAVYRVRDEQFFGPGTRLTVL.

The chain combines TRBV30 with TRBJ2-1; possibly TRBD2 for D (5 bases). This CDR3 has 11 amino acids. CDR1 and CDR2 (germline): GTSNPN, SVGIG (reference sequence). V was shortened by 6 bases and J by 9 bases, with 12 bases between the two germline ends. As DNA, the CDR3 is TGTGCCTGTTCGGGAATCGTTGAGCAGTTCTTC. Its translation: CACSGIVEQFF.

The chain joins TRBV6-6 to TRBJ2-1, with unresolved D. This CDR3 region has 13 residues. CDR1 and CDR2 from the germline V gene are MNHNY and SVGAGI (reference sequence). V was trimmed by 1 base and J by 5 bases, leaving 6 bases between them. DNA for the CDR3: TGTGCCAGCAGTTACTTCAGGAACAATGAGCAGTTCTTC. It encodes CASSYFRNNEQFF.

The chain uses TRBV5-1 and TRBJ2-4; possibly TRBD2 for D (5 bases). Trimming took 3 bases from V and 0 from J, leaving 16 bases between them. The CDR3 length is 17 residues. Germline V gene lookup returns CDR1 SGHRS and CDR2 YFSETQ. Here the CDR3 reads CASSSEGLVGAKNIQYF. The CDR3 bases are TGCGCCAGCAGCTCGGAAGGACTGGTGGGAGCCAAAAACATTCAGTACTTC.

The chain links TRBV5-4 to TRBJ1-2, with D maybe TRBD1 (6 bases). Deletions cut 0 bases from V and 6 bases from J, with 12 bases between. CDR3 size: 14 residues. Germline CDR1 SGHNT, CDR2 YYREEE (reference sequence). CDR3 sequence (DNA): TGTGCCAGCAGCTTGGCCGTAGGGGGGCATGGCTACACCTTC. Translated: CASSLAVGGHGYTF.

The chain's CDR3 is CASSARLPSYNEQFF. CDR3 in DNA: TGTGCCAGCAGTGCCAGGCTCCCCTCCTACAATGAGCAGTTCTTC. The gene calls are TRBV25-1 and TRBJ2-1; D is undetermined. This CDR3 spans 15 amino acids. Germline V gene sequence: CDR1 MGHDK, CDR2 SYGVNS. With 4 bases removed from V and 0 bases from J, the gap between germline ends came to 10 bases. Complete variable domain (other parts from reference TRBV25-1 and TRBJ2-1): EADIYQTPRYLVIGTGKKITLECSQTMGHDKMYWYQQDPGMELHLIHYSYGVNSTEKGDLSSESTVSRIRTEHFPLTLESARPSHTSQYLCASSARLPSYNEQFFGPGTRLTVL.

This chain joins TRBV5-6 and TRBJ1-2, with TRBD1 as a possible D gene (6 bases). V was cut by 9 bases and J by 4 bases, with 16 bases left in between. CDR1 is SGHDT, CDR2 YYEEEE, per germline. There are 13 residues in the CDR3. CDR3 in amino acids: CATRRDTRYGYTF. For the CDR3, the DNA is TGTGCCACCCGCCGGGACACCCGCTATGGCTACACCTTC.

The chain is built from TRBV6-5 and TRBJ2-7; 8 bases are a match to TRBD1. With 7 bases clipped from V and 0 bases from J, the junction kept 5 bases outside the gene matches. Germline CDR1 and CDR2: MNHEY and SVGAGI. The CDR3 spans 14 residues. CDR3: CASTQTGVSYEQYF. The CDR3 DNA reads TGTGCCAGCACTCAGACAGGGGTCTCCTACGAGCAGTACTTC.